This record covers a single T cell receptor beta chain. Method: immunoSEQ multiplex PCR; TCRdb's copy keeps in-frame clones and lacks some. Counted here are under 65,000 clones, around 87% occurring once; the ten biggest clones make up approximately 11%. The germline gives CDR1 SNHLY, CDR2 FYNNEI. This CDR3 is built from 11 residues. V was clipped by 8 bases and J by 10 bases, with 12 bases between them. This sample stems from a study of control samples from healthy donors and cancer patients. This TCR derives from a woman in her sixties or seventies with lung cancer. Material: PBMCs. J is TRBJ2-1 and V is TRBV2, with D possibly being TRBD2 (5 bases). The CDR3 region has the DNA TGTGCCAGCTTGATTAGGAGGGAGCAGTTCTTC. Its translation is CASLIRREQFF.